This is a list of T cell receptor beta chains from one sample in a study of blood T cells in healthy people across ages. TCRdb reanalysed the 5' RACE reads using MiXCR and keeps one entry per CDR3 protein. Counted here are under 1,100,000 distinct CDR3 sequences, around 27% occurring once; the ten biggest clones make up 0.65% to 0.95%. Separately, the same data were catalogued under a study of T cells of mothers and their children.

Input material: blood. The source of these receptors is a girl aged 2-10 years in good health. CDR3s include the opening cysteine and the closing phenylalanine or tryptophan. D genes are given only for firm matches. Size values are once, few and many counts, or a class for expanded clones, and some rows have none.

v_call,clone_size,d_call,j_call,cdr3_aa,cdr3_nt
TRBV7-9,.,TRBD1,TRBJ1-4,CASSRTGSREKLFF,TGTGCCAGCAGCAGGACAGGGAGTCGCGAAAAACTGTTTTTT
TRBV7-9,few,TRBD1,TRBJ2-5,CARTPLGTGEETQYF,TGTGCCAGGACCCCCCTGGGGACAGGTGAAGAGACCCAGTACTTC
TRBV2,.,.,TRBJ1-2,CASTNTLIQAPIGYTF,TGTGCCAGCACCAATACGTTGATACAGGCTCCAATCGGCTACACCTTC
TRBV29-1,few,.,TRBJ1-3,CSVNAVSGNTIYF,TGCAGCGTTAATGCAGTCTCTGGAAACACCATATATTTT
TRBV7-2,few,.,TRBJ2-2,CASSPPQGVNTGELFF,TGTGCCAGCAGCCCCCCCCAGGGAGTTAACACCGGGGAGCTGTTTTTT
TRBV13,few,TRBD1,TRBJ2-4,CASSSGQENIQYF,TGTGCCAGCAGCTCAGGACAGGAAAACATTCAGTACTTC
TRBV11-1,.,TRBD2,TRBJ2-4,CASRSGLADYKNIQYF,TGTGCCAGCCGCTCGGGACTAGCGGACTACAAAAACATTCAGTACTTC
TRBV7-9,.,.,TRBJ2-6,CASSLAKELTVLTF,TGTGCCAGCAGCTTAGCGAAGGAACTCACCGTCCTGACTTTC
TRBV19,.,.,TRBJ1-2,CASSIDLYYGYTF,TGTGCCAGTAGTATAGATCTCTACTATGGCTACACCTTC
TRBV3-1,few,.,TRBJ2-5,CASSQVEGGGETQYF,TGTGCCAGCAGCCAAGTCGAAGGGGGTGGAGAGACCCAGTACTTC
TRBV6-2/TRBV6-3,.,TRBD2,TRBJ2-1,CASSYSDSSGIYNEQFF,TGTGCCAGCAGTTACTCGGACTCTAGCGGGATCTACAATGAGCAGTTCTTC
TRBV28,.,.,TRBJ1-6,CASRLSRADSPLHF,TGTGCCAGCCGACTAAGCAGGGCGGACTCACCCCTCCACTTT
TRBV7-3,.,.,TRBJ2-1,CASSSDGPSSYNEQFF,TGTGCCAGCAGCTCCGACGGACCGAGCTCCTACAATGAGCAGTTCTTC
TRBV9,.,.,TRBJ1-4,CASSVATGRTNEKLFF,TGTGCCAGCAGCGTAGCTACGGGGAGGACTAATGAAAAACTGTTTTTT
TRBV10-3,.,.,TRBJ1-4,CAISEESQQLLTNEKLFF,TGTGCCATCAGTGAGGAATCCCAGCAACTACTAACTAATGAAAAACTGTTTTTT
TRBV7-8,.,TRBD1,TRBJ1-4,CASSSRDRVVSEKLFF,TGTGCCAGCAGCAGCCGGGACAGGGTTGTGAGTGAAAAACTGTTTTTT
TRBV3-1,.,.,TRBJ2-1,CASSQATGIDYNEQFF,TGTGCCAGCAGCCAAGCAACCGGGATTGACTACAATGAGCAGTTCTTC
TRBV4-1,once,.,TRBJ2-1,CASSQEGLPGNEQFF,TGCGCCAGCAGCCAAGAGGGCCTTCCTGGGAATGAGCAGTTCTTC
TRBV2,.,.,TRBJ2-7,CASSVTGLEQYF,TGTGCCAGCAGCGTAACAGGGCTCGAGCAGTACTTC
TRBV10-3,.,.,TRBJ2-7,CAVKEGEYEQYF,TGTGCCGTAAAGGAGGGAGAATACGAGCAGTACTTC
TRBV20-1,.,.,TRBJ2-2,CSASDRQGTGELFF,TGCAGTGCCTCGGACCGTCAGGGGACCGGGGAGCTGTTTTTT
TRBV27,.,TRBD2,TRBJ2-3,CASSPIAGTRYF,TGTGCCAGCAGTCCGATAGCGGGTACGCGGTATTTT
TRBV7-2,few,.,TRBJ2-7,CASSLPNGSTEQYF,TGTGCCAGCAGCTTGCCTAACGGGAGTACCGAGCAGTACTTC
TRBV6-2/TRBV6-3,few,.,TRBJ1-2,CASRPIGSYGYTF,TGTGCCAGCAGGCCGATTGGTAGCTATGGCTACACCTTC
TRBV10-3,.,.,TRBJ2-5,CAISEDRSETQYF,TGTGCCATCAGTGAGGACAGGTCGGAGACCCAGTACTTC
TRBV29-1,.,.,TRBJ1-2,CSAVGGFGYTF,TGCAGCGCTGTTGGCGGGTTTGGCTACACCTTC
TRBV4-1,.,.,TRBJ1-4,CASSRAGNEKLFF,TGCGCCAGCAGCCGAGCGGGGAACGAAAAACTGTTTTTT
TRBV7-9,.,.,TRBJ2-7,CASSHRSGVGGEQYF,TGTGCCAGCAGCCATCGGAGCGGAGTCGGGGGAGAGCAGTACTTC
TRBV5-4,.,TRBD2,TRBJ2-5,CASSLGSGDQYF,TGTGCCAGCAGCTTGGGCAGCGGGGACCAGTACTTC